The clone carrying this T cell receptor beta chain has a handful of counts. The data were obtained in a study of response to subunit inactivated influenza vaccine. The J segment lost 3 bases and the V segment lost 0 bases, leaving 3 bases of the junction unmatched. CDR1 is LGHNA, CDR2 YNFKEQ, per germline. CDR3 length: 16 residues. TCRdb re-analysed the RT-PCR reads in MiXCR, keeping a single row per CDR3 protein. The data hold just under 550,000 distinct CDR3 sequences, with around 25% observed a single time. These data were likewise used in another study, on T cells expressing NK-cell markers. That study reports: UMIs were included in TCR beta cDNA generated by 5'RACE template switching.

The sample was CD4+ T cells sorted from PBMCs, taken roughly 12 days after vaccination. The TCR comes from a man aged 50-60 years who received an inactivated influenza vaccine. The chain recombines TRBV4-2 with TRBJ2-1; 9 nucleotides match TRBD1. CDR3 coding DNA: TGTGCCAGCAGCCAAGATTGGGACAGGGTCTACAATGAGCAGTTCTTC. Translating gives CASSQDWDRVYNEQFF.